This paragraph covers one T cell receptor (beta chain) sequence. Antigen unknown. The record originates from a study of vaccination and CD4 T cells after COVID-19. Cultured CD4+ T cell DNA underwent sequencing with the Oncomine TCR Beta short-read assay. Cultures of CD4+ T cells served as the source for extracting genomic DNA. TCRdb re-derived calls from the PCR reads in MiXCR, one entry per CDR3 protein. Of about 11,000 distinct CDR3 sequences detected, 28% appear once; the ten largest clones hold 15% to 20%. Treatment meaning: roughly 10-day PBMC culture with coronavirus spike peptide pools or control peptides (ViraFEST assay). Investigators obtained the unexposed donor's CD4+ T cells before the COVID-19 pandemic (2011-2018). V lost 3 bases and J lost 3, with 12 bases in between. Germline-derived CDR1 and CDR2 are SGHTA and FQGNSA. The CDR3 loop spans 14 amino acids.

The sequenced sample consisted of CD4+ T cells from blood, cultured in vitro. The chain carries TRBV7-2 and TRBJ2-7; D is perhaps TRBD1 or TRBD2 (6 bases each). The receptor was derived from a human donor in good health. CDR3 region: CASSLGGQSYEQYF. The CDR3 DNA follows: TGTGCCAGCAGCTTGGGGGGACAAAGCTACGAGCAGTACTTC.